Below, 17 T cell receptor beta chains from the same sample are listed, as sequenced in a study of blood T cell repertoires in COVID-19 (dated by TCRdb to 2019 to 2021). The library was obtained by the immunoSEQ multiplex PCR assay. The table comes from immuneACCESS by way of TCRdb, which keeps in-frame sequences with V and J called. Part of the clones is missing from these tables; in studies checked, under half for an unresolved V gene and the rest for unknown reasons. Present in this sample are 150,000 to 200,000 clones, roughly 77% of which were seen just once. The top ten clones comprise approximately 16% of the sample. The sequenced material came from PBMCs or T cells enriched from blood (not recorded which). The origin of the receptors is a woman aged 50 to 60 with acute COVID-19.

The chain joins TRBV7-6 to TRBJ1-1; 7 nucleotides align to TRBD1. There are 14 residues in the CDR3. Germline CDR1 and CDR2: SGHVS and FNYEAQ. The J segment lost 7 bases and the V segment lost 4 bases, leaving 9 bases of the junction unmatched. In nucleotides, the CDR3 is TGTGCCAGCAGCTGGGACAGCGCAGGGGGTGAAGCTTTCTTT. Protein: CASSWDSAGGEAFF.

The chain combines TRBV19 with TRBJ1-1; 9 bases line up with TRBD1. The germline V gene encodes CDR1 LNHDA and CDR2 SQIVND (reference sequence). This CDR3 is built from 16 residues. After removal of 6 bases from V and 1 base from J, the junction contained 9 bases not matched to a gene. The CDR3 region is CASRGPPGQGNTEAFF. The CDR3 DNA reads as TGTGCCAGTAGAGGCCCACCGGGACAGGGGAACACTGAAGCTTTCTTT.

The genes are TRBV19 and TRBJ2-3; TRBD1 agrees at 7 bases. V gave up 4 bases and J gave up 0 bases; unmatched junction bases: 7. There are 16 residues in the CDR3. Germline loops: CDR1 LNHDA, CDR2 SQIVND (reference sequence). The CDR3 reads CASSTPGGPSTDTQYF. The CDR3 DNA reads as TGTGCCAGTAGTACCCCAGGGGGACCTAGCACAGATACGCAGTATTTT.

The chain couples TRBV6-5 to TRBJ1-6; a possible D gene is TRBD1 (6 bases). The V end lost 6 bases, the J end lost 7 bases, and 16 bases lay between the germline ends. This CDR3 has 15 amino acids. In germline, CDR1 is MNHEY, CDR2 SVGAGI. The CDR3 region has the DNA TGTGCCAGCAGCCGAACAGGGTTCGGGAATTCACCCCTCCACTTT. It yields the protein CASSRTGFGNSPLHF.

The table lists this clone with a few counts. This chain uses TRBV6-2 or TRBV6-3 with TRBJ2-7, with 9 bases fitting TRBD2. Losses at the gene ends were 0 bases for V and 3 bases for J; bases not matched to a gene: 6. The CDR3 has 16 residues. Germline V gives CDR1 MNHEY, CDR2 SVGEGT. This CDR3 is CASSYSETSGYYEQYV. The CDR3 DNA reads TGTGCCAGCAGTTACTCTGAGACTAGCGGTTACTACGAGCAGTACGTC.

This clone was picked up one time. The rearrangement uses TRBV6-1 and TRBJ2-7; 10 bases are shared with TRBD1. Trimming cost V 3 bases and J 3 bases; bases outside gene matches: 5. CDR1 MNHNS and CDR2 SASEGT come from the germline V gene. The CDR3 covers 15 residues. This CDR3 is CASSDLGQGSYEQYV. The DNA for the CDR3 is TGTGCCAGCAGTGACCTGGGACAGGGGAGCTACGAGCAGTACGTC.

This chain connects TRBV28 to TRBJ2-5; 8 nucleotides align to TRBD1. The CDR3 extends over 17 amino acids. In germline, CDR1 is MDHEN, CDR2 SYDVKM. V shed 5 bases and J 5 bases; nucleotides not matched to a gene: 16. The CDR3 nucleotides are TGTGCCAGCAGTCGCCTCGAGACAGGGGTTTTCGGGGAGACCCAGTACTTC. Encoded protein: CASSRLETGVFGETQYF.

The sample holds a few counts of this clone. The chain recombines TRBV27 with TRBJ1-1, with 9 bases lining up with TRBD1. Germline loops: CDR1 MNHEY, CDR2 SMNVEV (reference sequence). CDR3 length: 13 residues. V lost 4 bases and J lost 9; bases outside the gene matches: 6. In DNA, the CDR3 is TGTGCCAGCAGTTCGCAACAGGGGGCTAAAGCTTTCTTT. Encoded protein: CASSSQQGAKAFF.

The rearrangement uses TRBV5-1 and TRBJ1-6; D remains ambiguous. This CDR3 is built from 13 residues. The V and J ends lost 4 bases and 8 bases respectively, with 10 bases between them. CDR1 SGHRS and CDR2 YFSETQ come from the germline V gene. The CDR3 coding sequence is TGCGCCAGCAGCCTCAACACCGATTCACCCCTCCACTTT. Protein sequence: CASSLNTDSPLHF.

DNA of the CDR3: TGTGCCAGCAGTTTTCCTAACAGGGGTAACTATGGCTACACCTTC. The encoded protein is CASSFPNRGNYGYTF. V usage is TRBV28 and J usage is TRBJ1-2; 7 bases are a match to TRBD1. Trimming at V came to 3 bases and at J to 1 base, leaving 5 bases not matched to a gene. Germline-derived CDR1 and CDR2 are MDHEN and SYDVKM. CDR3 length equals 15 residues.

V is TRBV11-2 and J is TRBJ2-5, with 8 bases lining up with TRBD1. The CDR3 has 14 residues. The ends lost 5 bases at V and 9 bases at J; junction bases unmatched: 11. Germline V lookup: CDR1 SGHAT, CDR2 FQNNGV. The CDR3 nucleotides read TGTGCCAGCAGCGGATTGACAGGGGAGCGGGCCCAGTACTTC. Protein: CASSGLTGERAQYF.

The V gene is TRBV6-5, the J gene TRBJ2-7; D is possibly TRBD2 (5 bases). CDR1 MNHEY and CDR2 SVGAGI come from the germline V gene. The V and J ends lost 0 bases and 9 bases respectively, with 12 bases between them. The CDR3 extends over 13 amino acids. CDR3 loop: CASSYSSPGGQYV. The CDR3 bases are TGTGCCAGCAGTTACTCGAGCCCCGGAGGGCAGTACGTC.

This clone was recorded a few times. The chain uses TRBV10-3 and TRBJ1-5; maybe TRBD1 (5 bases). The CDR3 contains 18 residues. Germline CDR1 reads ENHRY; CDR2 reads SYGVKD. V lost 0 bases and J 1 base, leaving 16 bases between the germline ends. CDR3 loop: CAISESRGKGSSNQPQHF. CDR3 in DNA: TGTGCCATCAGTGAGTCTAGGGGAAAGGGGTCGAGCAATCAGCCCCAGCATTTT.

V usage is TRBV27 and J usage is TRBJ2-7, with D maybe TRBD1 (5 bases). This CDR3 spans 11 amino acids. The V gene lost 8 bases and the J gene lost 7 bases, with 12 bases spanning the gap. Germline CDR1 MNHEY, CDR2 SMNVEV (reference sequence). The DNA of the CDR3 is TGTGCCAGCTCCTCTAGGGGTGAGCAGTACGTC. Its translation: CASSSRGEQYV.

The chain carries TRBV5-1 and TRBJ1-4; TRBD1 matches at 7 bases. The CDR3 runs 14 residues. J lost 5 bases, V lost 3 bases, and 4 bases had no gene match. Germline CDR1 reads SGHRS; CDR2 reads YFSETQ. In DNA, the CDR3 is TGCGCCAGCAGCTCGGCGACAGGGAATGAAAAACTGTTTTTT. Translating gives CASSSATGNEKLFF.

V is TRBV6-9 and J is TRBJ2-7, with TRBD1 matching over 7 bases. The length of the CDR3 is 13 residues. Germline V gene lookup returns CDR1 MNHGY and CDR2 SVAAGI. Germline trimming cut 10 bases from V and 4 bases from J; bases unmatched to any gene: 10. In DNA, the CDR3 is TGTGCCAACCTTGGGACAGTGACATACGAGCAGTACGTC. Translated, it gives CANLGTVTYEQYV.

This clone came up once. The rearrangement links TRBV7-2 to TRBJ2-3, with 11 bases aligning to TRBD2. Trimming removed 5 bases from V and 6 bases from J; junction bases left unmatched: 10. From germline, CDR1 is SGHTA and CDR2 FQGNSA. The CDR3 loop spans 16 amino acids. The CDR3 is CASSKLAGGPEDTQYF. The DNA of the CDR3 is TGTGCCAGCAGCAAATTAGCGGGGGGGCCGGAGGATACGCAGTATTTT. The full variable domain, with the rest looked up from reference TRBV7-2 and TRBJ2-3, is GAGVSQSPSNKVTEKGKDVELRCDPISGHTALYWYRQSLGQGLEFLIYFQGNSAPDKSGLPSDRFSAERTGGSVSTLTIQRTQQEDSAVYLCASSKLAGGPEDTQYFGPGTRLTVL.